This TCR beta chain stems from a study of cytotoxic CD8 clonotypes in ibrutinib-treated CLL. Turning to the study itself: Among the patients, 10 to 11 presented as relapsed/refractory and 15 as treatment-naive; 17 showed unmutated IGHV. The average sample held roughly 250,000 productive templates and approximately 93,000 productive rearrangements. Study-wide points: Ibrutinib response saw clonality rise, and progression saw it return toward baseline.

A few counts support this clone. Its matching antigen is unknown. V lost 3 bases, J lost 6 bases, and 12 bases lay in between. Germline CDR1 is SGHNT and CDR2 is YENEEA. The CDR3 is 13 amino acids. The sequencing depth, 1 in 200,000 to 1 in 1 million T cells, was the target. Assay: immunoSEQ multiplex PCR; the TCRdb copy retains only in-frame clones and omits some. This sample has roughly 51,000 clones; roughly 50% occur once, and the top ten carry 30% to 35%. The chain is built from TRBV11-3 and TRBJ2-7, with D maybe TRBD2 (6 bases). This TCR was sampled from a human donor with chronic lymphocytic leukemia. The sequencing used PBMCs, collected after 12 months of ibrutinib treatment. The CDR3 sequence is CASSFGGPSEQYF. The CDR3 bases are TGTGCCAGCAGCTTCGGAGGGCCGAGCGAGCAGTACTTC.